This T cell receptor beta chain was documented in a study of Ad26.COV2.S vaccination and SARS-CoV-2 variants. Regarding treatment: approximately 18 received Ad26.COV2.S at low or high dose, single or two shots; roughly 5 received placebo; per-sample allocation not given. At day 63 after the first vaccine or placebo injection, samples were drawn. CDR3 length: 15 residues. V was pared by 2 bases and J by 8 bases, with 9 bases of the junction left unmatched. The germline gives CDR1 SGHDT, CDR2 YYEEEE. TCRdb's table, derived via immunoSEQ multiplex PCR, lists solely in-frame clones and lacks some. This table holds fewer than 400,000 clones, approximately 89% found once.

The chain carries TRBV5-6 and TRBJ1-4; 7 nucleotides match TRBD1. The TCR comes from a person aged 18-60 years who received the Ad26.COV2.S COVID-19 vaccine or a placebo. The specimen was peripheral blood, collected in a trial of Ad26.COV2.S vaccine versus placebo. Here the CDR3 DNA reads TGTGCCAGCAGCTTCTCTAGGAGGGGGCCAGAAAAACTGTTTTTT. Residues: CASSFSRRGPEKLFF.